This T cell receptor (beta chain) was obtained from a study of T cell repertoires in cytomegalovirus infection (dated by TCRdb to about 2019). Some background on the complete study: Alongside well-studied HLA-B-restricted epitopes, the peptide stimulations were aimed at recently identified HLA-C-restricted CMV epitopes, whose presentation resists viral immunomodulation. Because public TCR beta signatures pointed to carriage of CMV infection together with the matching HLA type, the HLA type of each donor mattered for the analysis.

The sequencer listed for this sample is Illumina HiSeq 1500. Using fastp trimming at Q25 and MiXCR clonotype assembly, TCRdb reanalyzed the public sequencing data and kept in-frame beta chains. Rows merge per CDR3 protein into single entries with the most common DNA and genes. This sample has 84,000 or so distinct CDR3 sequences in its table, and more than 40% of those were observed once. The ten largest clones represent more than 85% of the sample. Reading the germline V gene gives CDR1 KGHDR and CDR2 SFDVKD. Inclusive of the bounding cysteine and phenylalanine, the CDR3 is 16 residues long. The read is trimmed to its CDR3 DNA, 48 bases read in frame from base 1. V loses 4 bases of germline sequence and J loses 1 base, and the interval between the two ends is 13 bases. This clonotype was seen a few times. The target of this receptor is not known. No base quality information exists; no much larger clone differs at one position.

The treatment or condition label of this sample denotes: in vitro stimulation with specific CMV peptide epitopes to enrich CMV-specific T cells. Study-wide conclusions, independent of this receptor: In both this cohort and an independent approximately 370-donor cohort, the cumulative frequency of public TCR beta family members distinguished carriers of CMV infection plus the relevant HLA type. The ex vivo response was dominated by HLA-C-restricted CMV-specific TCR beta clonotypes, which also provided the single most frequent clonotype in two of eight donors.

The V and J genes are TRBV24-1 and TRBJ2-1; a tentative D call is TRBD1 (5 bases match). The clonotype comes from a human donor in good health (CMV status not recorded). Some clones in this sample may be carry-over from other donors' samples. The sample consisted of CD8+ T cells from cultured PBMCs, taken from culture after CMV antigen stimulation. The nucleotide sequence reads TGTGCCACCAGTGACCCAGGGTTTGGGTCCTACAATGAGCAGTTCTTC. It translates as CATSDPGFGSYNEQFF.